The sequence of this T cell receptor (beta chain) was determined in a study of metastatic and nonmetastatic thyroid tumors. Study summary: Across blood and tumor or nodule tissue, repertoires from malignant and benign thyroid patients were compared with one another. Overall study results and limits: Benign nodules reportedly had significantly lower TCR beta diversity than malignant thyroid tumors in blood and tumor.

Thyroid surgery was preceded by no treatment in any patient. Per germline, CDR1 SEHNR and CDR2 FQNEAQ (reference sequence). The ends were cut back, 5 bases at V and 4 bases at J, with 17 bases in the middle. This CDR3 contains 15 residues. Original methodology: The study's classifier, a distant-metastasis tool for papillary thyroid cancer, was built using CDR3 differences across clinicopathological groups. Through MiXCR, TCRdb re-clonotyped the PCR reads. The V and J calls here are based on TCRdb, not the publication. The sample consists of about 21,000 clones, under 45% of them appearing once. Worth noting for this clone: Its antigen remains unknown.

The clonotype comes from a female donor with papillary thyroid cancer or a benign thyroid nodule (not recorded which). Some clones in this sample may be carry-over from other donors' samples. The sample taken for sequencing was tumor tissue. This chain joins TRBV7-9 and TRBJ1-2; possibly TRBD1 for D (6 bases). CDR3 DNA: TGTGCCAGCAGCCCGGACAGAGGGGACCTCTATGGCTACACCTTC. Translating gives CASSPDRGDLYGYTF.